The 26 T cell receptor beta chains below come from one sample, sequenced in a study of PD-1 blockade in classical Hodgkin lymphoma. All patients experienced relapse after autologous stem cell transplantation, and brentuximab vedotin exposure was variable. The method was immunoSEQ multiplex PCR; TCRdb's version includes in-frame clones alone and lacks a portion of them. Here the sample spans under 20,000 clones, approximately 84% being singletons. Sequenced material: peripheral blood mononuclear cells (PBMCs), taken at baseline. The origin of the receptors is a human donor with classical Hodgkin lymphoma.

This clone showed up just a few times. The gene calls are TRBV28 and TRBJ2-5; weak D call: TRBD2 (6 bases). CDR1 is MDHEN and CDR2 is SYDVKM in the germline V gene. Trimming took off 2 bases at V and 2 bases at J, with 15 bases between the two ends. CDR3 length equals 16 residues. CDR3 residues: CASSLGFGGEQETQYF. CDR3 in DNA: TGTGCCAGCAGTTTAGGTTTCGGGGGAGAACAAGAGACCCAGTACTTC.

CDR3 nucleotides: TGTGCCAGCAGCCCCATCTGGACTAGCCGCACAGATACGCAGTATTTT. This encodes CASSPIWTSRTDTQYF. The chain has TRBV28 and TRBJ2-3; 8 bases map to TRBD2. The CDR3 loop spans 16 amino acids. Germline CDR1 MDHEN, CDR2 SYDVKM. Germline trimming cut 6 bases from V and 1 base from J; bases unmatched to any gene: 9.

This clone came up once. The chain carries TRBV9 and TRBJ1-2, with a weak D call TRBD1 (6 bases). V lost 4 bases and J lost 2, with 15 bases in between. CDR1 SGDLS and CDR2 YYNGEE come from the germline V gene. CDR3 length equals 15 residues. The CDR3 sequence is CASSSDPDRNYGYTF. DNA of the CDR3: TGTGCCAGCAGCTCAGATCCGGACAGAAACTATGGCTACACCTTC.

The chain recombines TRBV7-2 with TRBJ2-5, with 9 bases that match TRBD1. CDR3 length: 14 amino acids. V trimming: 5 bases; J trimming: 3 bases; junction bases outside the gene matches: 4. Germline lookup yields CDR1 SGHTA and CDR2 FQGNSA. In nucleotides, the CDR3 is TGTGCCAGCAGCCAAGACAGGGGGAAAGAGACCCAGTACTTC. It yields the protein CASSQDRGKETQYF.

This chain uses TRBV2 with TRBJ2-5, with TRBD2 identical over 10 bases. After removal of 8 bases from V and 8 bases from J, the junction contained 14 bases not matched to a gene. Germline V lookup: CDR1 SNHLY, CDR2 FYNNEI. This CDR3 contains 15 residues. CDR3 region: CASHLAGVLRETQYF. For the CDR3, the DNA is TGTGCCAGCCACCTAGCGGGGGTCTTGAGGGAAACCCAGTACTTC.

The chain is built from TRBV7-8 and TRBJ2-2; 9 positions match TRBD2. Germline V CDR1 and CDR2: SGHVS, FQNEAQ. After removal of 1 base from V and 6 bases from J, the junction contained 6 bases not matched to a gene. The CDR3 has 16 residues. CDR3 sequence reads: CASSLGSGGLSGELFF. Written as DNA, the CDR3 is TGTGCCAGCAGCTTAGGTAGCGGGGGACTATCCGGGGAGCTGTTTTTT.

The chain combines TRBV9 with TRBJ2-1, with D possibly TRBD1 on 5 matching bases. CDR1 SGDLS and CDR2 YYNGEE come from the germline V gene. The CDR3 covers 15 residues. The V end was cut by 0 bases, the J end by 2 bases, with 9 bases between. CDR3 nucleotide sequence: TGTGCCAGCAGCGTAGGGGGCTTACCCTACAATGAGCAGTTCTTC. It encodes CASSVGGLPYNEQFF.

This clone was found once. The chain combines TRBV5-8 with TRBJ1-2; TRBD1 aligns across 7 bases. Germline loops: CDR1 SGHTS, CDR2 YDEGEE. CDR3 length equals 13 residues. V lost 0 bases and J lost 7; bases outside the gene matches: 3. Here the CDR3 reads CASSLVGTVGYTF. The CDR3, as DNA: TGTGCCAGCAGCTTGGTCGGGACAGTTGGCTACACCTTC.

Only a few counts were recorded for this clone. The V and J genes are TRBV27 and TRBJ1-2, with D possibly being TRBD1 (5 bases). The CDR3 loop spans 15 amino acids. V lost 2 bases, J lost 7 bases, and 17 bases lay in between. CDR1 is MNHEY and CDR2 is SMNVEV in the germline V gene (reference sequence). The CDR3 nucleotides read TGTGCCAGCAGTTTACGCAGGGCTCCCCACACTGGCTACACCTTC. Amino acids: CASSLRRAPHTGYTF.

V is TRBV6-5 and J is TRBJ2-3, with unresolved D. V dropped 5 bases and J dropped 4 bases, with 13 bases sitting between them. This CDR3 has 14 residues. Germline-derived CDR1 and CDR2 are MNHEY and SVGAGI. The CDR3 loop is CASSRSALSDTQYF. DNA for the CDR3: TGTGCCAGCAGTCGAAGCGCCCTTTCAGATACGCAGTATTTT.

The V and J genes are TRBV12-5 and TRBJ1-3, with TRBD1 identical over 8 bases. Germline V gene sequence: CDR1 LGHNT, CDR2 FRNRAP. Germline trimming cut 1 base from V and 2 bases from J; bases unmatched to any gene: 4. This CDR3 contains 16 residues. The CDR3 sequence is CASGLAWTGPGNTIYF. Written as DNA, the CDR3 is TGTGCTAGTGGTTTGGCCTGGACAGGGCCTGGAAACACCATATATTTT.

The rearrangement links TRBV19 to TRBJ2-1; D tentatively fits TRBD1 or TRBD2 (5 bases each). The V end lost 0 bases, the J end lost 0 bases, and 9 bases lay between the germline ends. CDR1 and CDR2 from the germline V gene are LNHDA and SQIVND (reference sequence). The CDR3 length is 16 residues. The DNA of the CDR3 is TGTGCCAGTAGTATAGAGTGGGGGAACTCCTACAATGAGCAGTTCTTC. It translates to CASSIEWGNSYNEQFF.

The chain carries TRBV7-6 and TRBJ2-1; D is unclear. Trimming took off 6 bases at V and 5 bases at J, with 20 bases between the two ends. CDR3 length: 16 amino acids. Germline CDR1 is SGHVS and CDR2 is FNYEAQ. The CDR3 DNA reads TGTGCCAGCAGTTCGCCATGGGGTCTAACCAACAATGAGCAGTTCTTC. Its translation is CASSSPWGLTNNEQFF.

The V and J genes are TRBV5-6 and TRBJ1-6; no reliable D call. Germline CDR1 SGHDT, CDR2 YYEEEE. The length of the CDR3 is 14 residues. V gave up 0 bases and J gave up 7 bases, with 8 bases separating them. Written as DNA, the CDR3 is TGTGCCAGCAGCTTGGTACAGAGCAATTCACCCCTCCACTTT. It translates to CASSLVQSNSPLHF.

This chain connects TRBV11-2 to TRBJ1-2, with D tentatively TRBD1 (6 bases). CDR1 SGHAT and CDR2 FQNNGV come from the germline V gene. CDR3 length equals 14 residues. V was pared by 1 base and J by 4 bases, with 10 bases between. The CDR3 is CASSLVSGVYGYTF. CDR3 sequence (DNA): TGTGCCAGCAGCTTAGTTTCAGGGGTCTATGGCTACACCTTC.

The chain combines TRBV2 with TRBJ1-1; D might be TRBD1 (5 bases). From germline, CDR1 is SNHLY and CDR2 FYNNEI. CDR3 length equals 14 residues. Trimming stripped 4 bases from V and 0 bases from J, with 9 bases between. The CDR3 spells CASSAGVMNTEAFF. Here the CDR3 DNA reads TGTGCCAGCAGTGCGGGGGTCATGAACACTGAAGCTTTCTTT.

The chain links TRBV6-5 to TRBJ2-1, with D unresolved. In germline, CDR1 is MNHEY, CDR2 SVGAGI. CDR3 length equals 14 residues. Trimming removed 1 base from V and 1 base from J, with 5 bases in between. CDR3 nucleotide sequence: TGTGCCAGCAGTTACTGGGAATCCTACAATGAGCAGTTCTTC. This sequence encodes CASSYWESYNEQFF.

This chain joins TRBV11-2 and TRBJ2-7; D is unresolved. Between the trimmed V and J ends, which lost 0 bases and 2 bases, there was a span of 11 bases. CDR3 length: 15 residues. Looked up from germline, CDR1 is SGHAT and CDR2 is FQNNGV. The CDR3 loop is CASSLESRDTYEQYF. The DNA for the CDR3 is TGTGCCAGCAGCTTAGAATCCCGAGATACCTACGAGCAGTACTTC. Full variable domain (missing parts from reference TRBV11-2 and TRBJ2-7): EAGVAQSPRYKIIEKRQSVAFWCNPISGHATLYWYQQILGQGPKLLIQFQNNGVVDDSQLPKDRFSAERLKGVDSTLKIQPAKLEDSAVYLCASSLESRDTYEQYFGPGTRLTVT.

This clone came up a few times. The chain couples TRBV9 to TRBJ2-4, with a weak D call TRBD2 (6 bases). CDR3 length: 18 residues. Trimming left V 3 bases short and J 1 base short, with 20 bases between. Germline V gives CDR1 SGDLS, CDR2 YYNGEE. CDR3 sequence reads: CASSAGWSRREAKNIQYF. CDR3 bases: TGTGCCAGCAGCGCGGGTTGGTCCCGCCGGGAGGCCAAAAACATTCAGTACTTC.

The V gene is TRBV7-3, the J gene TRBJ1-6; the D gene is possibly TRBD1 (6 bases). CDR1 and CDR2 (germline): SGHTA, FQGTGA. This CDR3 is built from 13 residues. V lost 10 bases and J lost 7, with 14 bases in between. CDR3 sequence: CATAITGNSPLHF. DNA of the CDR3: TGTGCCACCGCGATAACAGGGAATTCACCCCTCCACTTT.

The rearrangement links TRBV15 to TRBJ1-1, with TRBD1 identical over 8 bases. Germline V lookup: CDR1 LNHNV, CDR2 YYDKDF (reference sequence). Trimming cost V 5 bases and J 1 base; bases outside gene matches: 9. This CDR3 has 16 residues. The CDR3 loop is CATSRTDRVPNTEAFF. The CDR3, as DNA: TGTGCCACCAGCCGCACGGACAGGGTGCCGAACACTGAAGCTTTCTTT.

A single count supports this clone. V is TRBV11-3 and J is TRBJ2-1, with TRBD1 identical over 8 bases. This CDR3 spans 13 amino acids. CDR1 is SGHNT, CDR2 YENEEA, per germline. V gave up 5 bases and J gave up 4 bases; unmatched junction bases: 1. The DNA of the CDR3 is TGTGCCAGCAGCGGACAGGGATACAATGAGCAGTTCTTC. It specifies CASSGQGYNEQFF.

J is TRBJ2-3 and V is TRBV10-3, with D perhaps matching TRBD2 (5 bases). Trimming took 3 bases from V and 0 from J, leaving 13 bases between them. Per germline, CDR1 ENHRY and CDR2 SYGVKD. This CDR3 has 16 residues. The CDR3 DNA is TGTGCCATCAGTGACGTCGAGGGAAGTAGCACAGATACGCAGTATTTT. Its protein product is CAISDVEGSSTDTQYF.

This clone is a singleton in its sample. The rearrangement joins TRBV28 to TRBJ1-2; D may be TRBD1 (6 bases). The CDR3 spans 14 residues. Trimming stripped 5 bases from V and 4 bases from J, with 14 bases between. Germline CDR1 reads MDHEN; CDR2 reads SYDVKM. CDR3 DNA: TGTGCCAGCAGTCCCCAAATGACAGGCTATGGCTACACCTTC. This codes for CASSPQMTGYGYTF.

The chain employs TRBV19 and TRBJ2-1; 9 positions match TRBD1. The V and J ends lost 10 bases and 7 bases, in that order; junction bases with no gene match: 8. The germline gives CDR1 LNHDA, CDR2 SQIVND (reference sequence). This CDR3 has 13 residues. The CDR3: CATRDRVGNEQFF. DNA of the CDR3: TGTGCCACGAGGGACAGGGTAGGGAATGAGCAGTTCTTC.

In its sample, this clone was seen once. V is TRBV6-5 and J is TRBJ2-7; 7 nucleotides agree with TRBD1. Germline V gene sequence: CDR1 MNHEY, CDR2 SVGAGI. The CDR3 loop spans 14 amino acids. J gave up 0 bases and V 8 bases, and 7 bases lay outside the gene matches. Here the CDR3 reads CASARPGGSYEQYF. The CDR3 bases are TGTGCCAGCGCCCGCCCAGGGGGCTCCTACGAGCAGTACTTC.